This is a list of T cell receptor beta chains from one sample in a study of spatial heterogeneity in lung cancer. TCRdb recomputed calls from the 5' RACE reads with MiXCR, one row per CDR3 protein. The sample records 20,000 to 25,000 distinct CDR3 sequences, approximately 7% being singletons. The source was PBMCs, collected at surgery. The receptors shown here come from a male donor with early-stage non-small cell lung cancer. Both conserved end residues are part of each CDR3. A D gene is named only where the DNA matches it firmly. Rows give clone size only sometimes, using once, few, many, or a class for an expanded clone.

size	V	D	J	CDR3	DNA
few	TRBV6-1	-	TRBJ1-6	CASTEDLSYNSPLHF	TGTGCCAGCACCGAGGACCTTTCCTATAATTCACCCCTCCACTTT
many	TRBV4-1	-	TRBJ1-1	CASSQEDSSMAWTEAFF	TGCGCCAGCAGCCAGGAGGACAGCTCAATGGCATGGACTGAAGCTTTCTTT
many	TRBV2	-	TRBJ2-6	CASRVAGWGSGANVLTF	TGTGCCAGCAGAGTCGCGGGCTGGGGCTCTGGGGCCAACGTCCTGACTTTC
few	TRBV5-4	-	TRBJ2-1	CASSLKGGLQHEQFF	TGTGCCAGCAGCTTGAAGGGGGGACTCCAACATGAGCAGTTCTTC
many	TRBV3-1	-	TRBJ2-5	CASSQDPRGAQYF	TGTGCCAGCAGCCAAGACCCTCGAGGAGCCCAGTACTTC
many	TRBV9	-	TRBJ2-3	CASSTHLASTDTQYF	TGTGCCAGCAGCACACACCTAGCGAGCACAGATACGCAGTATTTT
few	TRBV5-1	-	TRBJ2-6	CASSLGAGANVLTF	TGCGCCAGCAGCCTGGGGGCTGGGGCCAACGTCCTGACTTTC
few	TRBV4-3	-	TRBJ2-7	CASSQDSYSYEQYF	TGCGCCAGCAGCCAAGACTCCTACTCCTACGAGCAGTACTTC
many	TRBV12-3/TRBV12-4	-	TRBJ1-2	CASSLMSYGYTF	TGTGCCAGCAGTTTAATGAGCTATGGCTACACCTTC
many	TRBV27	-	TRBJ1-3	CASSSSLGYGNTIYF	TGTGCCAGCAGTTCCTCTTTGGGGTACGGAAACACCATATATTTT
many	TRBV5-1	TRBD2	TRBJ2-1	CASSPGTNYNEQFF	TGCGCCAGCAGCCCGGGGACTAATTACAATGAGCAGTTCTTC
few	TRBV12-3/TRBV12-4	-	TRBJ2-3	CASSLDGSKDTQYF	TGTGCCAGCAGTTTAGACGGGAGTAAAGATACGCAGTATTTT
few	TRBV5-1	TRBD1	TRBJ2-7	CASSNPSRQGWSSYEQYF	TGCGCCAGCAGTAACCCCTCCCGACAGGGATGGAGCTCCTACGAGCAGTACTTC
many	TRBV19	-	TRBJ1-1	CASSVQGGRNTEAFF	TGTGCCAGTAGCGTACAGGGAGGGCGTAACACTGAAGCTTTCTTT
-	TRBV7-9	TRBD2	TRBJ2-3	CASSPGGGPTDTQYF	TGTGCCAGCAGCCCCGGGGGGGGGCCCACAGATACGCAGTATTTT
-	TRBV7-2	-	TRBJ2-2	CASRPHSSDGELFF	TGTGCCAGCAGACCACACTCTTCGGACGGGGAGCTGTTTTTT
many	TRBV6-1	-	TRBJ2-1	CASRDPTSFYNEQFF	TGTGCCAGCAGGGACCCTACGAGCTTTTACAATGAGCAGTTCTTC
many	TRBV20-1	-	TRBJ1-1	CSASPLSGRAEAFF	TGCAGTGCTAGTCCCTTGTCGGGGAGGGCTGAAGCTTTCTTT
few	TRBV5-1	TRBD1	TRBJ2-3	CASSLSQGDLSTQYF	TGCGCCAGCAGCTTGAGTCAGGGGGATTTAAGTACGCAGTATTTT
-	TRBV20-1	-	TRBJ2-3	CSAIRTDISTTDTQYF	TGCAGTGCTATAAGGACTGACATTTCCACAACAGATACGCAGTATTTT
-	TRBV5-1	-	TRBJ2-7	CASSPVLGENYEQYF	TGCGCCAGCAGCCCCGTCTTGGGGGAGAACTACGAGCAGTACTTC
-	TRBV30	-	TRBJ2-7	CAWSVAVYEQYF	TGTGCCTGGAGTGTAGCCGTCTACGAGCAGTACTTC
many	TRBV28	-	TRBJ1-1	CASRLPGSGTEAFF	TGTGCCAGCAGGTTACCAGGGTCGGGGACTGAAGCTTTCTTT
-	TRBV6-6	TRBD1	TRBJ2-1	CASTDRGGSNEQFF	TGTGCCAGCACCGACAGGGGCGGTAGCAATGAGCAGTTCTTC
few	TRBV28	TRBD1	TRBJ1-2	CASRTGQGNYGYTF	TGTGCCAGCAGAACCGGACAGGGAAACTATGGCTACACCTTC
many	TRBV28	-	TRBJ2-5	CASSSQQTLQETQYF	TGTGCCAGCAGTTCCCAGCAGACCCTCCAAGAGACCCAGTACTTC
many	TRBV9	TRBD1	TRBJ2-7	CASSARQGVDEQYF	TGTGCCAGCAGCGCCCGACAGGGAGTCGACGAGCAGTACTTC
medium-sized	TRBV28	-	TRBJ2-6	CAVPMTAGANVLTF	TGTGCCGTACCAATGACAGCTGGGGCCAACGTCCTGACTTTC
many	TRBV24-1	-	TRBJ2-7	CATSARAPEDYEQYF	TGTGCCACCAGTGCCCGGGCCCCGGAAGACTACGAGCAGTACTTC
many	TRBV21-1	-	TRBJ2-5	CASSKSYSKQGEQETQYF	TGTGCCAGCAGCAAATCCTACTCGAAACAGGGGGAGCAAGAGACCCAGTACTTC
medium-sized	TRBV29-1	-	TRBJ2-3	CSMRTPRSTDTQYF	TGCAGCATGAGGACCCCGAGAAGCACAGATACGCAGTATTTT
-	TRBV20-1	-	TRBJ2-1	CSAIVGGYNEQFF	TGCAGTGCGATAGTAGGGGGGTACAATGAGCAGTTCTTC
few	TRBV20-1	TRBD1	TRBJ2-7	CSARDIGQGDEQYF	TGCAGTGCTAGAGATATCGGACAGGGGGACGAGCAGTACTTC
many	TRBV5-6	TRBD2	TRBJ2-1	CASSEVIAGDNEQFF	TGTGCCAGCAGCGAGGTTATAGCGGGGGATAATGAGCAGTTCTTC
-	TRBV19	-	TRBJ2-2	CASSIDREPTGELFF	TGTGCCAGTAGTATAGACAGGGAACCCACCGGGGAGCTGTTTTTT
many	TRBV5-1	-	TRBJ2-2	CASSPDTALTGELFF	TGCGCCAGCAGCCCGGACACCGCTTTAACCGGGGAGCTGTTTTTT
-	TRBV4-1	TRBD1	TRBJ2-7	CASSQDIMGQSGYEQHF	TGCGCCAGCAGCCAAGATATAATGGGACAGAGTGGCTACGAGCAGCACTTC
few	TRBV9	-	TRBJ1-1	CASSVVQGLTEAFF	TGTGCCAGCAGCGTAGTTCAGGGGCTCACTGAAGCTTTCTTT
many	TRBV5-1	-	TRBJ1-1	CASSPGQMNTEAFF	TGCGCCAGCAGCCCCGGACAAATGAACACTGAAGCTTTCTTT
many	TRBV7-2	-	TRBJ2-6	CASSLGGSSGANVLTF	TGTGCCAGCAGCTTAGGGGGAAGCTCTGGGGCCAACGTCCTGACTTTC
-	TRBV20-1	TRBD2	TRBJ2-7	CSLLSREASYEQYF	TGTAGTTTACTATCACGGGAGGCCTCCTACGAGCAGTACTTC
few	TRBV20-1	TRBD2	TRBJ2-3	CSATVLRLAARDTQYF	TGCAGTGCTACCGTACTTAGACTAGCGGCGCGGGATACGCAGTATTTT
few	TRBV20-1	TRBD2	TRBJ2-1	CSARSESGGPYNEQFF	TGCAGTGCTAGATCCGAAAGCGGGGGGCCCTACAATGAGCAGTTCTTC
-	TRBV30	-	TRBJ1-3	CAAYRISGNTIYF	TGTGCCGCCTACAGGATCTCTGGAAACACCATATATTTT
medium-sized	TRBV12-3/TRBV12-4	-	TRBJ1-1	CASSLLGGNTEAFF	TGTGCCAGCAGTTTATTGGGCGGGAACACTGAAGCTTTCTTT
many	TRBV6-1	-	TRBJ1-2	CASSRAPNYGYTF	TGTGCCAGCAGTCGCGCCCCTAACTATGGCTACACCTTC
-	TRBV9	-	TRBJ1-2	CASSSWDPYGYTF	TGTGCCAGCAGCTCATGGGACCCATATGGCTACACCTTC
many	TRBV6-1	-	TRBJ2-3	CASSERDATQYF	TGTGCCAGCAGTGAACGGGACGCTACGCAGTATTTT
once	TRBV11-2	TRBD1	TRBJ2-5	CASSPGQGEETQYF	TGTGCCAGCAGCCCGGGACAGGGTGAAGAGACCCAGTACTTC
many	TRBV7-9	-	TRBJ2-7	CASSFDSYEQYF	TGTGCCAGCAGCTTCGACTCCTACGAGCAGTACTTC
many	TRBV29-1	TRBD1	TRBJ2-7	CSVEDARDRVQYF	TGCAGCGTTGAAGATGCGAGGGACAGGGTTCAGTACTTC
medium-sized	TRBV28	-	TRBJ1-2	CASSLDDRGYTF	TGTGCCAGCAGTTTAGACGATAGGGGCTACACCTTC
few	TRBV6-5	-	TRBJ2-7	CASSSGRLSSYEQYF	TGTGCCAGCAGTTCCGGGCGTTTAAGCTCCTACGAGCAGTACTTC